This T cell receptor beta chain was recovered during a study of T cell repertoires in cytomegalovirus infection. Background on the study: CMV infection plus the matching HLA type was flagged by public TCR beta signatures. Study findings and constraints: The cumulative frequency of public TCR beta families distinguished individuals who carried CMV together with the relevant HLA. In two of eight donors, the top clonotype was HLA-C-restricted CMV-specific.

Germline-derived CDR1 and CDR2 are MNHEY and SVGEGT. This CDR3 region has 16 residues. A word on this clonotype: The antigen is not known. Germline is not matched at one junction end, which may reflect a read error.

TCRdb used MiXCR to reprocess the reads, holding one entry per CDR3 protein. The sample consists of some 160,000 distinct CDR3 sequences, 15% to 20% of them appearing once. The chain recombines TRBV6-2 or TRBV6-3 with TRBJ2-2; 9 bases align to TRBD1. This TCR derives from a human donor in good health (CMV status not recorded). Some clones in this sample may be carry-over from other donors' samples. Sequenced sample: CD8+ T cells from PBMCs. The CDR3 nucleotides read TGTGCCAGCGAAATAATCGGACAGGGGAACGCCGGGGAGCTGTTTTTT. It specifies CASEIIGQGNAGELFF.